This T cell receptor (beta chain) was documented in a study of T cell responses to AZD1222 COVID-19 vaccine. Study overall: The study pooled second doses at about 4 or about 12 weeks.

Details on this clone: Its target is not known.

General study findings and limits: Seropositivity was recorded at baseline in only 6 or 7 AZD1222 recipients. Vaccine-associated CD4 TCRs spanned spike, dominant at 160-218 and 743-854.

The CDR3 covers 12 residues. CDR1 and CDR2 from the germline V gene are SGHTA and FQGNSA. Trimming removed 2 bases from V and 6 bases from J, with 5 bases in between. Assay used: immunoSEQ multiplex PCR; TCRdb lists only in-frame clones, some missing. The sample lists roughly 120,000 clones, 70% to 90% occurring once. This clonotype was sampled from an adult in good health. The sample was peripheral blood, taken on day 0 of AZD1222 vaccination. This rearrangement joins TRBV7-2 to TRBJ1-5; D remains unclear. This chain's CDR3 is CASSLQAQPQHF. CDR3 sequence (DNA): TGTGCCAGCAGCTTACAAGCTCAGCCCCAGCATTTT.